This TCR beta chain was captured in a study of blood T cell repertoires in COVID-19. About the research overall: The origin of the acute and convalescent COVID-19 samples was the United States, Italy and Spain. The cDNA or gDNA used as material had been derived from T cells, B-cell-depleted T cells, or PBMCs.

The CDR3 is 14 residues long. V shed 3 bases and J 5 bases; nucleotides not matched to a gene: 4. Germline CDR1 and CDR2: GTSNPN and SVGIG (reference sequence). Two consecutive negative NP/OP PCR tests, clearance, or resolved symptoms defined Cohort 3 recovery. Original handling: Estimated nucleated cell counts came from reference gene primer amplification. Using immunoSEQ multiplex PCR, the repertoire was profiled, and TCRdb retains in-frame clones only, with some absent. That table supplies the V and J calls and clone size; D and trimming were determined from the DNA. The repertoire has around 250,000 clones, roughly 88% of them found once; the top ten carry approximately 2%.

The V gene is TRBV30, the J gene TRBJ2-3; 11 nucleotides align to TRBD2. The source material was PBMCs or T cells enriched from blood (not recorded which). This receptor was taken from a woman between 45 and 65 years old who had recovered from COVID-19. CDR3 sequence: CAWSLAGGRDTQYF. The CDR3 DNA is TGTGCCTGGAGCCTAGCGGGGGGTAGAGATACGCAGTATTTT.